Listed here is a single T cell receptor (beta chain). The method was immunoSEQ multiplex PCR; TCRdb's version includes in-frame clones alone and lacks a portion of them. The sample holds approximately 200,000 clones, about 87% seen once. The data derive from a study of blood T cell repertoires in COVID-19. Study background: Italy, Spain and the United States were the sources of the convalescent and acute COVID-19 samples.

Source material: peripheral blood. This receptor was obtained from a man in his 60s who had recovered from COVID-19.

CDR3 in DNA: TGTGCCAGCAGCTCGCCCCCCGGGGCGGGGGGGTTCGATACGCAGTATTTT. Amino acid sequence: CASSSPPGAGGFDTQYF. V usage is TRBV11-2 and J usage is TRBJ2-3; TRBD2 aligns across 9 bases. Germline CDR1 reads SGHAT; CDR2 reads FQNNGV. This CDR3 region has 17 residues. With 4 bases clipped from V and 6 bases from J, the junction kept 14 bases outside the gene matches.